The subject of this entry is one T cell receptor beta chain. This may be a read error, as it is one base from a much larger clone. These data belong to a study of Graves' ophthalmopathy and Graves' hyperthyroidism. This CDR3 region has 12 residues. Germline CDR1 reads DFQATT; CDR2 reads SNEGSKA (reference sequence). From RNA, the CDR3 regions of TCR beta chains were amplified and sequenced. RT-PCR was first run with HTBI primers, then multiplex PCR in a second round. In TCRdb, the multiplex PCR reads were re-called with MiXCR into one record per CDR3 protein. The sample has roughly 1.1 million distinct CDR3 sequences; about two fifths are singletons.

Sequenced material: peripheral blood or thyroid tissue (not recorded which). The chain carries TRBV20-1 and TRBJ2-7; D is unclear. This receptor was obtained from an adult man with Graves' hyperthyroidism. CDR3 DNA: TGCAGTGCTCCTGCGATCTCCTACGAGCGGTACTTC. It codes for CSAPAISYERYF.